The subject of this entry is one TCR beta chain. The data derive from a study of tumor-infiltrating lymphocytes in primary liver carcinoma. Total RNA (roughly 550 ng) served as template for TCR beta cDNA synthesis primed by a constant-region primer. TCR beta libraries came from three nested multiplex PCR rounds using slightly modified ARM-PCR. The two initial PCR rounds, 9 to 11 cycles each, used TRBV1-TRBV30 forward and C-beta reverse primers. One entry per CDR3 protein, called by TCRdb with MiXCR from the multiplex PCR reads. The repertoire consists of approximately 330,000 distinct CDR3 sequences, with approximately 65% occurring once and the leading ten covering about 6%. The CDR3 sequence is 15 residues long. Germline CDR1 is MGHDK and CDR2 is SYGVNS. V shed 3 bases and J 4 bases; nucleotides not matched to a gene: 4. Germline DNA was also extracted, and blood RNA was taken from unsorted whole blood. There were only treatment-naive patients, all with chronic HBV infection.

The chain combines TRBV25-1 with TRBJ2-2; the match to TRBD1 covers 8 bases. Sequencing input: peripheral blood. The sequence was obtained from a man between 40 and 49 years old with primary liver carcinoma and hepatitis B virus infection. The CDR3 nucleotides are TGTGCCAGCAGTGATCCCCAGGGGGCCACCGGGGAGCTGTTTTTT. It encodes CASSDPQGATGELFF.